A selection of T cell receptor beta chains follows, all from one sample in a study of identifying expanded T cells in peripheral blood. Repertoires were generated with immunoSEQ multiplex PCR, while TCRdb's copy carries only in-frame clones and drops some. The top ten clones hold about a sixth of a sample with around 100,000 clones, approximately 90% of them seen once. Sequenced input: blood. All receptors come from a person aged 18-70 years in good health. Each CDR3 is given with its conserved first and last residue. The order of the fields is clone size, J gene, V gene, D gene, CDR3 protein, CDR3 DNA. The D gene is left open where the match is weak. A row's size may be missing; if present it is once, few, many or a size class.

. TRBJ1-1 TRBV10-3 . CAISTGGGIAEAFF TGTGCCATCAGTACCGGGGGGGGAATCGCTGAAGCTTTCTTT
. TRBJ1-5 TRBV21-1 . CASSSPNRPAHSNQPQHF TGTGCCAGCAGCTCCCCAAACCGTCCCGCCCATAGCAATCAGCCCCAGCATTTT
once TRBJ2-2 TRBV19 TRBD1 CATVDRVDTGELFF TGTGCCACCGTTGACAGGGTGGACACCGGGGAGCTGTTTTTT
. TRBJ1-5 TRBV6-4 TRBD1 CASRGTGYSNQPQHF TGTGCCAGCAGGGGGACAGGGTATAGCAATCAGCCCCAGCATTTT
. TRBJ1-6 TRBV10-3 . CAISPRTDYSPLHF TGTGCCATCAGCCCCCGGACGGACTATTCACCCCTCCACTTT
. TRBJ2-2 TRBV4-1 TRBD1 CASSRRQGADTGELFF TGCGCCAGCAGCCGGAGACAGGGGGCCGACACCGGGGAGCTGTTTTTT
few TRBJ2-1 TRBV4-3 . CASSQDGNRYNEQFF TGCGCCAGCAGCCAAGACGGAAACCGATACAATGAGCAGTTCTTC
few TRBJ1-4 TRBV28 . CASSSGTRGEKLFF TGTGCCAGCAGTTCCGGGACAAGGGGTGAAAAACTGTTTTTT
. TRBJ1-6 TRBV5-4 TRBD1 CASSLPGQKNSPFHF TGTGCCAGCAGCTTGCCGGGACAGAAGAATTCACCCTTCCACTTT
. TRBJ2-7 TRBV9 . CASGGDSYEQYF TGTGCCAGCGGGGGCGACTCCTACGAGCAGTACTTC
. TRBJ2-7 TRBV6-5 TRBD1 CASSYFRQGYEQYF TGTGCCAGCAGTTACTTCCGACAGGGCTACGAGCAGTACTTC
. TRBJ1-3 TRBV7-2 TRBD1 CASSSGQGNTIYF TGTGCCAGCAGCTCGGGACAGGGAAACACCATATATTTT
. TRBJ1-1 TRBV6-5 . CASRTPLDGEAFF TGTGCCAGCCGTACACCCCTAGACGGTGAAGCTTTCTTT
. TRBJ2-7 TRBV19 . CASSIDPGSYEQYF TGTGCCAGTAGTATTGATCCAGGGTCCTACGAGCAGTACTTC
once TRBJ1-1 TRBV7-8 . CASSLVEAQGSTEAFF TGTGCCAGCAGCTTAGTTGAAGCGCAGGGATCCACTGAAGCTTTCTTT
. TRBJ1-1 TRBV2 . CASSEGYRRTEAFF TGTGCCAGCAGTGAGGGTTACCGGCGCACTGAAGCTTTCTTT
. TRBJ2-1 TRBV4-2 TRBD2 CASSRGLAGGSPQFF TGTGCCAGCAGCCGCGGACTAGCGGGGGGTTCTCCGCAGTTCTTC
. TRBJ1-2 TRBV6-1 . CASSEVGGTASFYGYTF TGTGCCAGCAGTGAAGTGGGGGGAACAGCCAGTTTCTATGGCTACACCTTC
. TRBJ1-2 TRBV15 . CATSLGRASGYTF TGTGCCACCAGCCTGGGGAGGGCCTCGGGCTACACCTTC
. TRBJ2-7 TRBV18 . CASSPFSGFSYEQYF TGTGCCAGCTCACCATTCTCCGGGTTCTCCTACGAGCAGTACTTC
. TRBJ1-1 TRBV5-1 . CASGRGGANMGTEAFF TGCGCCAGCGGACGGGGGGGGGCGAACATGGGCACTGAAGCTTTCTTT
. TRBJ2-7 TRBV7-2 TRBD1 CASSPGTARYEQYF TGTGCCAGCAGCCCGGGGACAGCGCGATACGAGCAGTACTTC
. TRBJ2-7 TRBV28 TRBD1 CASSPGGQTSGYEQYF TGTGCCAGCAGCCCAGGGGGACAGACGTCCGGCTACGAGCAGTACTTC
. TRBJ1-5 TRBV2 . CASTRGWESQPQHF TGTGCCAGCACCCGCGGCTGGGAAAGTCAGCCCCAGCATTTT
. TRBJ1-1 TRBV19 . CASSPHSLNTEAFF TGTGCCAGTAGTCCGCACAGCTTGAACACTGAAGCTTTCTTT
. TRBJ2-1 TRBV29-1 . CSVDGMVAGSYNEQFF TGCAGCGTGGACGGGATGGTGGCGGGCTCCTACAATGAGCAGTTCTTC
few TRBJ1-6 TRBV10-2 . CASRDGNSPLHF TGCGCCAGCAGGGACGGTAATTCACCCCTCCACTTT
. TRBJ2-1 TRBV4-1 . CASSQEGQYNEQFF TGCGCCAGCAGCCAAGAGGGACAATACAATGAGCAGTTCTTC
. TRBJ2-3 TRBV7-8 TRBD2 CASSLWTSGGKDTQYF TGTGCCAGCAGCTTATGGACTAGCGGGGGTAAGGATACGCAGTATTTT
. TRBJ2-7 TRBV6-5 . CASSYGSGAYEQYF TGTGCCAGCAGTTACGGTTCGGGGGCATACGAGCAGTACTTC
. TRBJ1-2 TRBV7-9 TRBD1 CASSLRLDRDSGYTF TGTGCCAGCAGCTTACGGCTCGACAGGGACTCTGGCTACACCTTC
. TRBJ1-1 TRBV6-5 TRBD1 CASKRQGYTEAFF TGTGCCAGCAAACGACAGGGATACACTGAAGCTTTCTTT
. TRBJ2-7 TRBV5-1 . CASSLAGQLNEQYF TGCGCCAGCAGCTTGGCCGGGCAGCTTAACGAGCAGTACTTC
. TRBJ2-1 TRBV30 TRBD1 CAWNLPGRGNEQFF TGTGCCTGGAACCTACCGGGCAGGGGGAATGAGCAGTTCTTC
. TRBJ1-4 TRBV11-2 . CASSRNQGANEKLFF TGTGCCAGCAGCCGTAATCAGGGTGCTAATGAAAAACTGTTTTTT
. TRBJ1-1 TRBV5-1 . CASTGTTMNTEAFF TGCGCCAGTACGGGGACAACCATGAACACTGAAGCTTTCTTT
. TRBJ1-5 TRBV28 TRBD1 CASSLRDRVNQPQHF TGTGCCAGCAGTTTACGCGACAGGGTCAATCAGCCCCAGCATTTT
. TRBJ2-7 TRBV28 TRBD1 CASSGGRGYSYEQYF TGTGCCAGCAGTGGCGGCAGGGGGTACTCCTACGAGCAGTACTTC
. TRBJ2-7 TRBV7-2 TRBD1 CASSHRQGQYEQYF TGTGCCAGCAGCCATCGACAGGGACAATACGAGCAGTACTTC
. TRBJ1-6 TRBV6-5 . CASSYGSSPLHF TGTGCCAGCAGTTACGGTAGTTCACCCCTCCACTTT
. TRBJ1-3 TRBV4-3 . CASSQVPGAGNTIYF TGCGCCAGCAGCCAAGTGCCAGGGGCTGGAAACACCATATATTTT
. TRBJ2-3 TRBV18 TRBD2 CASSFLAGEPQDTQYF TGTGCCAGCTCATTCTTAGCGGGGGAACCACAGGATACGCAGTATTTT
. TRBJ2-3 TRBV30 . CAWSVQGSDTQYF TGTGCCTGGAGTGTCCAGGGATCAGATACGCAGTATTTT
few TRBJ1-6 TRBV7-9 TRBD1 CASSRGQPDSPLHF TGTGCCAGCAGCAGGGGACAGCCAGATTCACCCCTCCACTTT
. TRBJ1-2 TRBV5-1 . CASSLGAGYGYTF TGCGCCAGCAGCTTGGGGGCAGGGTATGGCTACACCTTC